The T cell receptor beta chain described here comes from a study of blood T cell repertoires in COVID-19. About the study: The United States, Italy and Spain provided the acute and convalescent COVID-19 samples. PBMCs, B-cell-depleted T cells, or T cells provided the cDNA or gDNA that made up the material.

As processed by the authors: Counts of nucleated cells, estimated from reference gene primer amplification, were obtained. The protocol was immunoSEQ multiplex PCR, while the TCRdb copy is restricted to in-frame clones and leaves out a portion. Clone size and the V and J calls come from that table; the DNA yielded D and trimming. The table shows roughly 20,000 clones, with 70% to 90% occurring only once. CDR3 size: 14 residues. V was clipped by 6 bases and J by 5 bases, with 13 bases between them. CDR1 is MNHEY and CDR2 is SVGAGI in the germline V gene. The clonotype was recovered from a man in his forties or fifties with active COVID-19. The sequenced sample consisted of peripheral blood. The V gene is TRBV6-5, the J gene TRBJ2-2; the D gene is possibly TRBD2 (6 bases). This CDR3 is CASSYGRSTGELFF. CDR3 coding DNA: TGTGCCAGCAGCTACGGGAGATCTACCGGGGAGCTGTTTTTT.